Shown below are 23 T cell receptor beta chains from a single sample sequenced in a study of Ad26.COV2.S vaccination and SARS-CoV-2 variants. Repertoires were generated with immunoSEQ multiplex PCR, while TCRdb's copy carries only in-frame clones and drops some. The data hold hundreds of thousands of clones, with approximately 83% observed a single time. The treatment denotes: 15 to 20 received Ad26.COV2.S at low or high dose, single or two shots; about 5 received placebo; per-sample allocation not given. Vaccine and placebo recipients were sampled on day 63 after the first injection. The source material was peripheral blood, sampled in a trial of Ad26.COV2.S vaccine versus placebo. The receptors come from a person between 18 and 59 years old who received the Ad26.COV2.S COVID-19 vaccine or a placebo.

V usage is TRBV7-2 and J usage is TRBJ2-5; D possibly uses TRBD1 or TRBD2 (5 bases each). This CDR3 is built from 14 residues. V gave up 5 bases and J gave up 9 bases, with 19 bases separating them. Germline CDR1 and CDR2: SGHTA and FQGNSA. CDR3 in amino acids: CASSTSGKVGAQYF. CDR3 nucleotides: TGTGCCAGCAGCACCTCAGGGAAAGTCGGGGCCCAGTACTTC.

DNA of the CDR3: TGCGCCAGCACATGGGGACCTCGGGCTGGCTACACCTTC. It yields the protein CASTWGPRAGYTF. This chain joins TRBV23-1 and TRBJ1-2; D may be TRBD1 (5 bases). TRBV23-1 is designated an ORF whose function remains uncertain. This CDR3 contains 13 residues. V shed 7 bases and J shed 7 bases, with 16 bases lying between them.

The count of this clone is one. The gene calls are TRBV5-1 and TRBJ2-1; D not resolved. V gave up 4 bases and J gave up 10 bases, with 15 bases separating them. The V gene's germline CDR1 is SGHRS and CDR2 YFSETQ. CDR3 length: 13 amino acids. For the CDR3, the DNA is TGCGCCAGCAGCCCCGACGGTCGCGGAGAGCAGTTCTTC. Translated, it gives CASSPDGRGEQFF.

The chain employs TRBV3-1 (or the pseudogene TRBV3-2) and TRBJ2-6, with D possibly called TRBD1 or TRBD2 (5 bases each). The V and J ends lost 5 bases and 0 bases respectively, with 11 bases between them. This CDR3 region has 16 residues. From germline, CDR1 is LGHDT and CDR2 YNNKEL (reference sequence). The CDR3 coding sequence is TGTGCCAGCAGCTACGGGACGGCCTCTGGGGCCAACGTCCTGACTTTC. Translated: CASSYGTASGANVLTF.

The V and J genes are TRBV12-3 or TRBV12-4 and TRBJ1-2, with 10 nucleotides matching TRBD1. This CDR3 contains 13 residues. Trimming removed 9 bases from V and 3 bases from J; junction bases left unmatched: 4. CDR3 in DNA: TGTGCCAGTCGGACAGGGGGGGACTATGGCTACACCTTC. This encodes CASRTGGDYGYTF.

The chain combines TRBV7-9 with TRBJ2-7, with D unclear. V lost 5 bases and J lost 3, with 11 bases in between. The length of the CDR3 is 13 residues. Germline loops: CDR1 SEHNR, CDR2 FQNEAQ (reference sequence). CDR3 region: CASSGGLRYEQYF. In nucleotides, the CDR3 is TGTGCCAGCAGCGGTGGGCTACGCTACGAGCAGTACTTC.

The chain combines TRBV5-6 with TRBJ1-2, with D unresolved. Deletions cut 1 base from V and 0 bases from J, with 10 bases between. The germline CDR1 and CDR2 sequences are SGHDT and YYEEEE. The CDR3 spans 15 residues. In DNA, the CDR3 is TGTGCCAGCAGCTTGATGGGCGGAACTAACTATGGCTACACCTTC. It is translated as CASSLMGGTNYGYTF.

The V gene is TRBV25-1, the J gene TRBJ2-2, with TRBD2 as a possible D gene (6 bases). The V end lost 7 bases, the J end lost 6 bases, and 9 bases lay between the germline ends. The CDR3 runs 12 residues. CDR1 and CDR2 (germline): MGHDK, SYGVNS. CDR3 DNA sequence: TGTGCCAGCATGGGGGGTCCCGGGGAGCTGTTTTTT. This sequence encodes CASMGGPGELFF.

The J gene is TRBJ1-4, the V gene TRBV19, with a tentative D call TRBD1 (5 bases). This CDR3 is 16 amino acids long. Germline V gene lookup returns CDR1 LNHDA and CDR2 SQIVND (reference sequence). The V end lost 5 bases, the J end lost 4 bases, and 17 bases lay between the germline ends. In DNA, the CDR3 is TGTGCCAGTAGTGTATCCTCGAGGGGAATTAATGAAAAACTGTTTTTT. Its translation is CASSVSSRGINEKLFF.

The DNA for the CDR3 is TGCGCCAGCAGTCTCCCGACTAGCGGGGGCGGTACGCAGTATTTT. Protein sequence: CASSLPTSGGGTQYF. The chain joins TRBV5-1 to TRBJ2-3; 12 bases are a match to TRBD2. Per germline, CDR1 SGHRS and CDR2 YFSETQ. V lost 5 bases to trimming and J lost 8 bases; unmatched junction nucleotides: 9. The CDR3 covers 15 residues.

The rearrangement uses TRBV21-1 and TRBJ1-4; no DNA check was done on the table's D call, TRBD1. TRBV21-1 is a known pseudogene. This CDR3 is 15 amino acids long. The CDR3 DNA follows: TGTGCCAGCCCGACAGTAGGCGGTCTGTTTGAAAAACTGTTTTTT. Translated, it gives CASPTVGGLFEKLFF.

V is TRBV6-6 and J is TRBJ1-4; D uncertain. The CDR3 is 15 residues long. V lost 6 bases to trimming and J lost 8 bases, with 19 bases between them. Germline V lookup: CDR1 MNHNY, CDR2 SVGAGI (reference sequence). The CDR3, as DNA: TGTGCCAGCAGCACCTCCACAAGGCCGGGGGAAAAACTGTTTTTT. Amino acid sequence: CASSTSTRPGEKLFF.

The J gene is TRBJ1-2, the V gene TRBV4-1; TRBD1 matches at 7 bases. The germline gives CDR1 MGHRA, CDR2 YSYEKL. The CDR3 runs to 14 residues. After removal of 0 bases from V and 4 bases from J, the junction contained 2 bases not matched to a gene. The CDR3 region is CASSQEGQIYGYTF. The CDR3 nucleotides are TGCGCCAGCAGCCAAGAGGGACAGATCTATGGCTACACCTTC.

The chain uses TRBV5-4 and TRBJ2-2, with D unclear. Germline V gene lookup returns CDR1 SGHNT and CDR2 YYREEE (reference sequence). The CDR3 is made up of 16 amino acids. Trimming took off 2 bases at V and 0 bases at J, with 11 bases between the two ends. The CDR3 DNA sequence: TGTGCCAGCAGCTTAAGGGTAACGGCGAACACCGGGGAGCTGTTTTTT. It yields the protein CASSLRVTANTGELFF.

The rearrangement joins TRBV11-3 to TRBJ2-5, with 9 positions matching TRBD1. J lost 5 bases, V lost 5 bases, and 3 bases had no gene match. Germline V gene data show CDR1 as SGHNT and CDR2 as YENEEA. CDR3 length equals 13 residues. CDR3 coding DNA: TGTGCCAGCAGCCCCGGGACAGGGGAGACCCAGTACTTC. Translation: CASSPGTGETQYF.

The V gene is TRBV11-3, the J gene TRBJ2-7, with TRBD2 as a possible D gene (6 bases). The V and J ends lost 0 bases and 5 bases respectively, with 8 bases between them. This CDR3 spans 13 amino acids. Germline values: CDR1 SGHNT, CDR2 YENEEA. DNA for the CDR3: TGTGCCAGCAGCTTAGAGGGGGGAGACGAGCAGTACTTC. As protein: CASSLEGGDEQYF.

The chain combines TRBV6-5 with TRBJ1-5, with D unresolved. Germline CDR1 MNHEY, CDR2 SVGAGI. This CDR3 comprises 11 residues. V was clipped by 7 bases and J by 0 bases, with 1 base between them. This CDR3 is CASNSNQPQHF. The CDR3 bases are TGTGCCAGCAATAGCAATCAGCCCCAGCATTTT.

The V and J genes are TRBV2 and TRBJ1-2, with D perhaps matching TRBD1 (6 bases). The CDR3 consists of 15 residues. Trimming took off 8 bases at V and 2 bases at J, with 18 bases between the two ends. Germline V gene sequence: CDR1 SNHLY, CDR2 FYNNEI. CDR3: CASRLGGGENYGYTF. CDR3 coding DNA: TGTGCCAGCCGGCTGGGAGGGGGGGAGAACTATGGCTACACCTTC.

The V gene is TRBV3-1 (or the pseudogene TRBV3-2), the J gene TRBJ2-7; possibly TRBD1 for D (5 bases). The CDR3 is made up of 15 amino acids. CDR1 and CDR2 (germline): LGHDT, YNNKEL (reference sequence). Trimming removed 0 bases at V and 3 bases at J, with 12 bases between. The CDR3 spells CASSQDWGRGYEQYF. For the CDR3, the DNA is TGTGCCAGCAGCCAAGATTGGGGTAGGGGCTACGAGCAGTACTTC.

The genes are TRBV7-9 and TRBJ1-1; no clear D. The CDR3 sequence is 13 residues long. V lost 5 bases and J lost 3, with 10 bases in between. Germline V gives CDR1 SEHNR, CDR2 FQNEAQ (reference sequence). The CDR3 reads CASSLRRDTEAFF. CDR3 in DNA: TGTGCCAGCAGCCTGCGAAGGGACACTGAAGCTTTCTTT. Filled out from reference TRBV7-9 and TRBJ1-1, the complete variable domain reads DTGVSQNPRHKITKRGQNVTFRCDPISEHNRLYWYRQTLGQGPEFLTYFQNEAQLEKSRLLSDRFSAERPKGSFSTLEIQRTEQGDSAMYLCASSLRRDTEAFFGQGTRLTVV.

The chain links TRBV5-1 to TRBJ2-1; possibly TRBD1 or TRBD2 for D (5 bases each). The CDR3 has 14 residues. CDR1 and CDR2 (germline): SGHRS, YFSETQ. The ends were cut back, 1 base at V and 6 bases at J, with 11 bases in the middle. The CDR3 sequence: CASSLNSGGNEQFF. The DNA for the CDR3 is TGCGCCAGCAGCTTGAACTCTGGGGGCAATGAGCAGTTCTTC.

This clone has only one observation. CDR3 nucleotides: TGTGCCAGTACCACTGGAGATGTGGGCAATCAGCCCCAGCATTTT. Residues: CASTTGDVGNQPQHF. V gene TRBV19 combines with J gene TRBJ1-5; D gene unclear. Trimming left V 7 bases short and J 2 bases short, with 15 bases between. Per the germline V gene, CDR1 is LNHDA and CDR2 is SQIVND (reference sequence). This CDR3 has 15 amino acids.

This chain joins TRBV6-4 and TRBJ2-3; TRBD2 aligns across 11 bases. CDR3 length: 15 residues. CDR1 is MRHNA, CDR2 SNTAGT, per germline. V was pared by 4 bases and J by 4 bases, with 4 bases of the junction left unmatched. CDR3 nucleotide sequence: TGTGCCAGCAGTGCACTAGCGGGGGTCCCAGATACGCAGTATTTT. Amino acid sequence: CASSALAGVPDTQYF.